This TCR beta chain comes out of a study of T cell responses to AZD1222 COVID-19 vaccine. Across the study: Researchers grouped second doses given at about 4 or about 12 weeks into one pool.

Whole-study findings and limits: Spike-wide vaccine-associated CD4 TCRs dominated at 160-218 and 743-854. Repertoire sampling happened only post peak T cell response.

Only in-frame clones appear in the TCRdb table, and some are missing; sequencing was by immunoSEQ multiplex PCR. The repertoire holds about 55,000 clones, with 88% as singletons. The CDR3 consists of 18 residues. Germline CDR1 reads SGHKS; CDR2 reads YYEKEE (reference sequence). V lost 3 bases to trimming and J lost 2 bases; unmatched junction nucleotides: 10. For this clone: What it binds is unknown.

This chain uses TRBV5-5 with TRBJ2-2; the match to TRBD2 covers 10 bases. The specimen was peripheral blood, collected on day 0 of AZD1222 vaccination. The receptor's source is an adult in good health. The CDR3 loop reads CASSSWGGLAENTGELFF. In DNA, the CDR3 is TGTGCCAGCAGCTCCTGGGGTGGACTAGCGGAAAACACCGGGGAGCTGTTTTTT.